A selection of T cell receptor beta chains follows, all from one sample in a study of post-analysis software for immune sequencing data. MiXCR was run by TCRdb on the PCR reads, yielding one entry per CDR3 protein. This table holds 740,000 or so distinct CDR3 sequences, roughly half found once. The sample consisted of blood. All receptors come from a girl aged 10 to 17 with multiple sclerosis. Both conserved end residues are part of each CDR3. Fields, in order: V gene, CDR3 protein.

TRBV5-1 CASSHVIDSTQETQYF
TRBV24-1 CATSDGLARTDTQYF
TRBV29-1 CSVAPGQGRWNYGYTF
TRBV7-2 CASSTGTSGGTDTQYF
TRBV5-6 CASSNPPRGGFTGELFF
TRBV29-1 CSAGVGGISTDTQYF
TRBV6-5 CASSYGRDLGYTF
TRBV7-9 CASSQTPALIQYF
TRBV6-2/TRBV6-3 CASSYSGNRNYGYTF
TRBV9 CASSGRGSYTDTQYF
TRBV6-6 CASRPTADGGYTF
TRBV10-3 CAITKGTLGNEQYF
TRBV12-3/TRBV12-4 CASSLVPYQPQHF
TRBV4-1 CASSQERSGRYEQYF
TRBV7-9 CASSLAVQPRTDTQYF
TRBV25-1 CASSEMDRAYEQYF
TRBV7-2 CASSLASGPYSYEQYF
TRBV6-1 CASQGPLGGYTF
TRBV5-1 CASSLAVDYEQYF
TRBV20-1 CSARGLAGLETQYF
TRBV20-1 CSASRTANYGYTF
TRBV15 CATSRRQGAYNEQFF
TRBV20-1 CSARDPSGGSGEQYF
TRBV20-1 CSASPATGTRPTDTQYF
TRBV5-5 CASSPGSPATNEKLFF
TRBV7-3 CASSQDYYNEQFF
TRBV7-9 CASSSPSGGSKNNEQFF
TRBV7-2 CASSLVFDSEAFF
TRBV7-2 CATLGGRATDTQYF
TRBV7-9 CASSSGQGAKNIQYF
TRBV2 CASSVDTSSYNEQFF
TRBV20-1 CSAPYRDSYGYTF
TRBV29-1 CSVYPTVPGIQYF
TRBV20-1 CSAARTGLNQPQHF
TRBV12-5 CASGLVSRGGKGYTF
TRBV5-6 CASSLDPWASRGKTQYF
TRBV5-6 CASSHSQGGGQETQYF
TRBV6-2/TRBV6-3 CASSYSGGGSYEQYF
TRBV20-1 CSARPNTDRVTYEQYF
TRBV25-1 CASSGDRGYTF
TRBV10-2 CASALLNRESSPLHF
TRBV12-5 CASGNRDRGYEQYF
TRBV7-7 CASSLAAGSYNEQFF
TRBV20-1 CSASGAGLYEQYF
TRBV5-1 CASSAFSGSSSDTQYF
TRBV10-2 CASSGTSGRGETQYF